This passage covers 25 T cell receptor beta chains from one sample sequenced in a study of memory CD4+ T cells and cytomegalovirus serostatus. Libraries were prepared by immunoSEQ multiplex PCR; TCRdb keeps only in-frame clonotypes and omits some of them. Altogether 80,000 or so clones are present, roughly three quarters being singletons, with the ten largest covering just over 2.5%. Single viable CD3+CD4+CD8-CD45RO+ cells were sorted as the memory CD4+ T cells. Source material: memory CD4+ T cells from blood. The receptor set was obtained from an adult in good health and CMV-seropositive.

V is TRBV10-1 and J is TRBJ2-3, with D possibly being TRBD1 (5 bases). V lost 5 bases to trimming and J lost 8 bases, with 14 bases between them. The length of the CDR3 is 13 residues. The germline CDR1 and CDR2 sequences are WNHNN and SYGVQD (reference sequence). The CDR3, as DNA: TGCGCCAGCAGTTCCGACCTAGGGGCTACGCAGTATTTT. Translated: CASSSDLGATQYF.

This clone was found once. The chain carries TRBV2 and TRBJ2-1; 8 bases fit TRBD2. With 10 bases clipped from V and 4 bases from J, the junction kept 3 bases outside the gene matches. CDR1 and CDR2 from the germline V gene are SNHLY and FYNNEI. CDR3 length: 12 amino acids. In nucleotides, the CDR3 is TGTGCCACCAAGCGGGAGTACAATGAGCAGTTCTTC. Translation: CATKREYNEQFF.

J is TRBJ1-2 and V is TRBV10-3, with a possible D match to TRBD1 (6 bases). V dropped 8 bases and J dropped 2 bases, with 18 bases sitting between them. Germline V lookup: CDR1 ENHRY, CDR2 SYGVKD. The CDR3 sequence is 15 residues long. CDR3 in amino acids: CAIDSGTTFNYGYTF. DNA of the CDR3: TGTGCCATCGATTCCGGGACAACTTTCAACTATGGCTACACCTTC.

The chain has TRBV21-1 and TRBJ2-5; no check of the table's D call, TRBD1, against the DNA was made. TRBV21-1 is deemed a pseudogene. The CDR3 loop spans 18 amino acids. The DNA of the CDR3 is TGTGCCAGCAGCAAAGGGTGGGAAGGACAGGTACGGCCAGAGACCCAGTACTTC. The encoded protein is CASSKGWEGQVRPETQYF.

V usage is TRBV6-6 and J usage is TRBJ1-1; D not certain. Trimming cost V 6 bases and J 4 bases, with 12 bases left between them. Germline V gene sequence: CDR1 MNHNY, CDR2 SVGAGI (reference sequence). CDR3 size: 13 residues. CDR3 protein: CASRPNYGTEAFF. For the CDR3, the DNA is TGTGCCAGCAGACCAAATTACGGCACTGAAGCTTTCTTT.

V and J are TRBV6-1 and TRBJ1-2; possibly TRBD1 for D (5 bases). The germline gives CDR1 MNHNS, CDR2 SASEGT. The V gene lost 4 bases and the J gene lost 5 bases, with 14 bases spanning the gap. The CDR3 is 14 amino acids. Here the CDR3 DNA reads TGTGCCAGCAGTGCCCTGCGGGACTCATATGGCTACACCTTC. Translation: CASSALRDSYGYTF.

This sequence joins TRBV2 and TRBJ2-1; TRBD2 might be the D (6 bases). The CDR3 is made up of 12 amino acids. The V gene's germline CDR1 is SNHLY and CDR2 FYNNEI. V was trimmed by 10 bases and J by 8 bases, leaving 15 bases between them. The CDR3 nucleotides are TGTGCCACTAGCTCTGGGGGGTATGAGCAGTTCTTC. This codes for CATSSGGYEQFF.

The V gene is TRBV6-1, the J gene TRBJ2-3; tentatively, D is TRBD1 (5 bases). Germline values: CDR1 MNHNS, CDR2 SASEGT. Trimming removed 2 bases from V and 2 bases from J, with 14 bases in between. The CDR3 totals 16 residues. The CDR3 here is CASSEQGFLNTDTQYF. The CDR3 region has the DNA TGTGCCAGCAGTGAACAGGGCTTTTTGAACACAGATACGCAGTATTTT.

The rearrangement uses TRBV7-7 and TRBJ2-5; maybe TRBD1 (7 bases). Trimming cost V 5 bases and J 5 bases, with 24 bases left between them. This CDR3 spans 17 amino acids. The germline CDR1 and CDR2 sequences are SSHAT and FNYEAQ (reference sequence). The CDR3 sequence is CASSVKAGRGFQETQYF. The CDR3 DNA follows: TGTGCCAGCAGCGTAAAAGCGGGCAGGGGGTTCCAGGAGACCCAGTACTTC.

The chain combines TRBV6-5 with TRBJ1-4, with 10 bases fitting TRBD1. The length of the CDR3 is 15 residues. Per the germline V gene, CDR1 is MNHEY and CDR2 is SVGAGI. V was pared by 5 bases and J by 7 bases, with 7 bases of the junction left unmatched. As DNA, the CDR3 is TGTGCCAGCAGTAACCGGGGACAGGGGAGTGAAAAACTGTTTTTT. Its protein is CASSNRGQGSEKLFF.

DNA for the CDR3: TGTGCCAGCAGGACAACAGGGTTCGGCTCTTGGAGCTACACCTTC. It codes for CASRTTGFGSWSYTF. V gene TRBV2 combines with J gene TRBJ1-2; D possibly corresponds to TRBD1 (6 bases). The CDR3 runs to 15 residues. Trimming removed 6 bases at V and 9 bases at J, with 23 bases between. The germline V gene has CDR1 SNHLY and CDR2 FYNNEI.

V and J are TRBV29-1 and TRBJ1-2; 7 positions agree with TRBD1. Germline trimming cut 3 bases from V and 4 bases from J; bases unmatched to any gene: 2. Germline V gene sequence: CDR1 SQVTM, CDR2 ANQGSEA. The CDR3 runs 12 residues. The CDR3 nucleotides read TGCAGCGTTGACGGGACAGCCTATGGCTACACCTTC. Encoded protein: CSVDGTAYGYTF.

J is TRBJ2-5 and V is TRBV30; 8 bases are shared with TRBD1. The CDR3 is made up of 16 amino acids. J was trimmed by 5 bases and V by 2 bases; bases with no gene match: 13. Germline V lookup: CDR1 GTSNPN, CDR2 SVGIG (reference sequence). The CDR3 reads CAWSISRTGSRETQYF. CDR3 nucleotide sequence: TGTGCCTGGAGTATCTCACGGACAGGGAGTCGGGAGACCCAGTACTTC. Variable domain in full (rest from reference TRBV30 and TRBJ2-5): SQTIHQWPATLVQPVGSPLSLECTVEGTSNPNLYWYRQAAGRGLQLLFYSVGIGQISSEVPQNLSASRPQDRQFILSSKKLLLSDSGFYLCAWSISRTGSRETQYFGPGTRLLVL.

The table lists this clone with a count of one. For the CDR3, the DNA is TGTGCCAGCAGCCCACAAAGGGTGGGATATGGCTACACCTTC. It specifies CASSPQRVGYGYTF. V gene TRBV11-3 combines with J gene TRBJ1-2; D is unclear. Germline assignment: CDR1 SGHNT and CDR2 YENEEA. V was pared by 5 bases and J by 5 bases, with 15 bases between. The CDR3 sequence is 14 residues long.

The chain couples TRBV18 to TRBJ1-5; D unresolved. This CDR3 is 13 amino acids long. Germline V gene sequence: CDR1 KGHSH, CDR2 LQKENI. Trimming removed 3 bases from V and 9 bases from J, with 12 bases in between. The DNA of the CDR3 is TGTGCCAGCTCACCGGGGTTTGGGTTGCCCCAGCATTTT. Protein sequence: CASSPGFGLPQHF.

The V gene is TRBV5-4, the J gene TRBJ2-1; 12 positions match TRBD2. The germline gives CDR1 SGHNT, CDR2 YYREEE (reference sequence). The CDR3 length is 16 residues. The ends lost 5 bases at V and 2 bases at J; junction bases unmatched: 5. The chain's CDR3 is CASRLAGGTTYNEQFF. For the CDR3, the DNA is TGTGCCAGCAGACTAGCGGGGGGAACTACCTACAATGAGCAGTTCTTC.

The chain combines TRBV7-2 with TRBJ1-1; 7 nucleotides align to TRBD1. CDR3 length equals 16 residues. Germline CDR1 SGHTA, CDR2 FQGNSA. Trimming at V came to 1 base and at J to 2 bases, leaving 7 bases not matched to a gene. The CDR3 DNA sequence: TGTGCCAGCAGCTTAGGCCCGAACAGGGGCAACACTGAAGCTTTCTTT. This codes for CASSLGPNRGNTEAFF.

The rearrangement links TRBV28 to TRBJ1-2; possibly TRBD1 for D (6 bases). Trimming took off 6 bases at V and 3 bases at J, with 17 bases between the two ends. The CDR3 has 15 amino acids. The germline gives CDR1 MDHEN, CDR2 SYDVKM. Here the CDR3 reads CASSLQGPVDYGYTF. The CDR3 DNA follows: TGTGCCAGCAGCCTACAGGGCCCTGTTGACTATGGCTACACCTTC.

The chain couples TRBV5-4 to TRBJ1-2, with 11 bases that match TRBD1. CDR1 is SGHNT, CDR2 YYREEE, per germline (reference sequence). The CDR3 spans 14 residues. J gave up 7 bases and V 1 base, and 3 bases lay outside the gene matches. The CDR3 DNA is TGTGCCAGCAGCTTGTGGACAGGGGGCACTGGCTACACCTTC. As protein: CASSLWTGGTGYTF. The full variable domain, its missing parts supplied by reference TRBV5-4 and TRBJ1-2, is ETGVTQSPTHLIKTRGQQVTLRCSSQSGHNTVSWYQQALGQGPQFIFQYYREEENGRGNFPPRFSGLQFPNYSSELNVNALELDDSALYLCASSLWTGGTGYTFGSGTRLTVV.

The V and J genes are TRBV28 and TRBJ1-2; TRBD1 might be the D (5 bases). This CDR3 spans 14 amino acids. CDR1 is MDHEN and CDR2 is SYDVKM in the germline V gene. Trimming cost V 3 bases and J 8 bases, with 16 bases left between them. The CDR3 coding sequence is TGTGCCAGCAGTTTGAGGGGATGGGGTGTAGGCTACACCTTC. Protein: CASSLRGWGVGYTF.

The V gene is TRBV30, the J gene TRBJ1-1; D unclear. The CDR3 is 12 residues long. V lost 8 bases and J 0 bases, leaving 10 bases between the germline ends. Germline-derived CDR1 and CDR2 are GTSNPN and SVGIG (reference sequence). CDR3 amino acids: CAGHRLNTEAFF. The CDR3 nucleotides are TGTGCCGGGCACAGACTGAACACTGAAGCTTTCTTT.

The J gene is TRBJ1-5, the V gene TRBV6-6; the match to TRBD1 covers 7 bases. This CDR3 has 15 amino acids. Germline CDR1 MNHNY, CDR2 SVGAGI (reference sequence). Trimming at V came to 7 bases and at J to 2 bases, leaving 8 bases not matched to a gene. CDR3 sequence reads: CASNKNRGGNQPQHF. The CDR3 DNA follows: TGTGCCAGCAATAAAAACAGGGGCGGCAATCAGCCCCAGCATTTT.

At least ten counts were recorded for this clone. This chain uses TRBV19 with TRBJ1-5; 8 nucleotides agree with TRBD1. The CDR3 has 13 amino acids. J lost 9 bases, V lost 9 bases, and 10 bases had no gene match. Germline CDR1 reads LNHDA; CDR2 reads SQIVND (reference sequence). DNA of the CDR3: TGTGCCAGCGGGACAGGTTATGAGTGGCCCCAGCATTTT. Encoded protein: CASGTGYEWPQHF.

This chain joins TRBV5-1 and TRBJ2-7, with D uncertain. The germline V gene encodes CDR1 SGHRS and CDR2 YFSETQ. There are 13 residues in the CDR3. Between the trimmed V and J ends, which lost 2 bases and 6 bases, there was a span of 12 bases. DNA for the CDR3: TGCGCCAGCAGCTTTGGTAGGGTCTCCGAGCAGTACTTC. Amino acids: CASSFGRVSEQYF.

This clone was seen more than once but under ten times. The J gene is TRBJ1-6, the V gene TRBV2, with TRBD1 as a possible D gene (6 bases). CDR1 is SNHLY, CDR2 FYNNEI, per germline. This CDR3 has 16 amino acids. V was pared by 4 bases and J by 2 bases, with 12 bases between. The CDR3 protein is CASSGIGGAYNSPLHF. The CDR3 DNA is TGTGCCAGCAGTGGGATAGGGGGTGCCTATAATTCACCCCTCCACTTT.